This T cell receptor (beta chain) was observed in a study of cytomegalovirus exposure and HLA in healthy donors. Study-level background: A prior analysis found about 120 million unique TCR beta sequences from approximately 200 million T cells.

Study-level points and caveats: A previous analysis found most TCR beta V segments productive roughly 87% or roughly 30% of the time. A few chains tied to CMV proved CMV antigen-specific in vitro. Presence/absence analyses took donor sequencing depth as roughly uniform.

A word on this clone: As yet, its antigen is unknown.

A multiplex PCR was run with 60 Vbeta primers and 13 Jbeta primers. Generated by immunoSEQ multiplex PCR, the TCRdb table keeps only in-frame clones and is missing some. This table holds under 150,000 clones, over 80% found once. CDR3 length: 17 residues. V was clipped by 1 base and J by 0 bases, with 15 bases between them. Germline V gives CDR1 LGHNA, CDR2 YNFKEQ. V gene TRBV4-2 combines with J gene TRBJ1-2, with a tentative D call TRBD1 (6 bases). The receptor was isolated from a boy younger than 18 in good health and CMV-seronegative. The specimen sequenced was PBMCs. CDR3 coding DNA: TGTGCCAGCAGCCAAGTGGGAGGGGGACCCACTAACTATGGCTACACCTTC. Its protein product is CASSQVGGGPTNYGYTF.